The 28 T cell receptor beta chains given below trace back to one sample, sequenced in a study of blood T cells in healthy people across ages. PCR was performed a second time for about 7 to 11 cycles using a sample-barcoded 5' primer and a J-beta primer mix. TCRdb reprocessed the 5' RACE reads with MiXCR, giving one entry per CDR3 protein. The sample gives some 920,000 distinct CDR3 sequences, roughly half of which show up once; about a fifth is in the top ten. The sample consisted of blood. These receptors came from a woman aged 55-69 years in good health.

The CDR3 loop is CASRAGTSGYGNIQYF. Written as DNA, the CDR3 is TGTGCCAGCAGGGCCGGGACTAGCGGCTATGGAAACATTCAGTACTTC. The chain uses TRBV28 and TRBJ2-4; 11 positions match TRBD2. The V gene end was trimmed by 6 bases and the J gene end by 6 bases; junction bases not matched to a gene: 10. There are 16 residues in the CDR3. Germline lookup yields CDR1 MDHEN and CDR2 SYDVKM.

V is TRBV29-1 and J is TRBJ2-2, with 8 bases aligning to TRBD2. The J segment lost 2 bases and the V segment lost 6 bases, leaving 5 bases of the junction unmatched. CDR1 SQVTM and CDR2 ANQGSEA come from the germline V gene. The CDR3 is made up of 14 amino acids. CDR3 DNA sequence: TGCAGCGTCTGGACTAGCTTCAACACCGGGGAGCTGTTTTTT. It specifies CSVWTSFNTGELFF.

The genes are TRBV18 and TRBJ1-3; D is ambiguous. CDR1 and CDR2 from the germline V gene are KGHSH and LQKENI. This CDR3 has 12 residues. Trimming took 5 bases from V and 0 from J, leaving 2 bases between them. The CDR3 here is CASSASGNTIYF. CDR3 bases: TGTGCCAGCTCAGCCTCTGGAAACACCATATATTTT.

The V call is TRBV6-6, the J call TRBJ2-5, with TRBD1 as a possible D gene (5 bases). Per germline, CDR1 MNHNY and CDR2 SVGAGI (reference sequence). The germline V and J ends were trimmed by 9 bases and 5 bases, with 13 bases remaining between them. This CDR3 comprises 12 residues. The CDR3 bases are TGTGCCAGTGGGGCTTTACAGGAGACCCAGTACTTC. Amino acids: CASGALQETQYF.

This clonotype was observed a handful of times. The V call is TRBV20-1, the J call TRBJ2-7, with 8 bases aligning to TRBD1. V gave up 6 bases and J gave up 4 bases; unmatched junction bases: 5. The CDR3 length is 12 residues. The germline CDR1 and CDR2 sequences are DFQATT and SNEGSKA (reference sequence). In DNA form, the CDR3 reads TGCAGTGCAGCCCGGGACAGGTACGAGCAGTACTTC. Its protein product is CSAARDRYEQYF.

This clonotype was observed at least ten times. J is TRBJ2-3 and V is TRBV12-3 or TRBV12-4; TRBD1 aligns across 8 bases. The CDR3 covers 13 residues. V shed 6 bases and J 5 bases; nucleotides not matched to a gene: 4. CDR3 sequence reads: CASSPGTGDTQYF. The CDR3 nucleotides read TGTGCCAGCAGCCCGGGGACAGGAGATACGCAGTATTTT.

The rearrangement joins TRBV5-1 to TRBJ1-2; 7 bases are a match to TRBD1. CDR3 length: 16 amino acids. Per the germline V gene, CDR1 is SGHRS and CDR2 is YFSETQ. J was trimmed by 6 bases and V by 5 bases; bases with no gene match: 16. CDR3 sequence: CASRPGQAFAANGYTF. CDR3 sequence (DNA): TGCGCCAGCAGACCCGGACAGGCCTTCGCTGCCAATGGCTACACCTTC. The whole variable domain, filled in from reference TRBV5-1 and TRBJ1-2, reads KAGVTQTPRYLIKTRGQQVTLSCSPISGHRSVSWYQQTPGQGLQFLFEYFSETQRNKGNFPGRFSGRQFSNSRSEMNVSTLELGDSALYLCASRPGQAFAANGYTFGSGTRLTVV.

This chain joins TRBV18 and TRBJ2-7; D gene ambiguous. The CDR3 sequence is 14 residues long. V gave up 3 bases and J gave up 1 base, with 10 bases separating them. Germline V gene data show CDR1 as KGHSH and CDR2 as LQKENI. The CDR3 region is CASSPSYTSYEQYF. In nucleotides, the CDR3 is TGTGCCAGCTCACCTTCGTACACGTCCTACGAGCAGTACTTC.

DNA of the CDR3: TGCAGTGCCCGACAGGGCGTAGCTAATGAAAAACTGTTTTTT. It codes for CSARQGVANEKLFF. The chain recombines TRBV20-1 with TRBJ1-4; 7 nucleotides line up with TRBD1. This CDR3 contains 14 residues. J gave up 3 bases and V 6 bases, and 7 bases lay outside the gene matches. Germline CDR1 is DFQATT and CDR2 is SNEGSKA (reference sequence).

The CDR3 is CASSLAVLDSRETQYF. CDR3 nucleotide sequence: TGTGCCAGCAGCTTAGCGGTCTTAGACTCCAGGGAGACCCAGTACTTC. The chain carries TRBV7-9 and TRBJ2-5; no firm D call. V dropped 0 bases and J dropped 5 bases, with 16 bases sitting between them. Germline V CDR1 and CDR2: SEHNR, FQNEAQ (reference sequence). This CDR3 has 16 amino acids. Variable domain in full (rest from reference TRBV7-9 and TRBJ2-5): DTGVSQNPRHKITKRGQNVTFRCDPISEHNRLYWYRQTLGQGPEFLTYFQNEAQLEKSRLLSDRFSAERPKGSFSTLEIQRTEQGDSAMYLCASSLAVLDSRETQYFGPGTRLLVL.

This chain connects TRBV7-9 to TRBJ2-7; TRBD2 might be the D (6 bases). Germline CDR1 SEHNR, CDR2 FQNEAQ (reference sequence). This CDR3 has 15 residues. The germline V and J ends were trimmed by 1 base and 7 bases, with 17 bases remaining between them. In nucleotides, the CDR3 is TGTGCCAGCAGCTTAGGGACGGGAGCGTTTACTGAGCAGTACTTC. As protein: CASSLGTGAFTEQYF.

The chain joins TRBV20-1 to TRBJ2-7; D gene unclear. V lost 0 bases and J 9 bases, leaving 9 bases between the germline ends. CDR3 length: 11 residues. Germline assignment: CDR1 DFQATT and CDR2 SNEGSKA (reference sequence). This chain's CDR3 is CSARDDPVQYF. The CDR3 bases are TGCAGTGCTAGAGATGATCCTGTGCAGTACTTC.

The rearrangement links TRBV20-1 to TRBJ2-1, with TRBD2 matching 12 bases. CDR1 is DFQATT, CDR2 SNEGSKA, per germline (reference sequence). V lost 4 bases, J lost 4 bases, and 14 bases stayed unmatched. The CDR3 length is 18 residues. The CDR3 region is CSAKAFASGREKYNEQFF. DNA for the CDR3: TGCAGTGCTAAAGCATTTGCTAGCGGGAGGGAGAAATACAATGAGCAGTTCTTC.

This rearrangement joins TRBV20-1 to TRBJ1-6; a possible D gene is TRBD1 (6 bases). Trimming pared 0 bases from V and 7 bases from J, leaving 16 bases between. This CDR3 has 16 amino acids. Germline CDR1 and CDR2: DFQATT and SNEGSKA (reference sequence). The CDR3 spells CSARDTKSGGNSPLHF. The CDR3 nucleotides are TGCAGTGCTAGAGACACGAAGTCGGGGGGCAATTCACCCCTCCACTTT.

The chain recombines TRBV6-5 with TRBJ1-1; tentatively, D is TRBD1 (6 bases). From germline, CDR1 is MNHEY and CDR2 SVGAGI. The CDR3 has 13 amino acids. V dropped 6 bases and J dropped 4 bases, with 12 bases sitting between them. In DNA form, the CDR3 reads TGTGCCAGCAGAAGACAGGCGGCCACTGAAGCTTTCTTT. This encodes CASRRQAATEAFF.

This sequence joins TRBV16 and TRBJ1-1; unclear D gene. Trimming shortened V by 1 base and J by 0 bases, and 12 bases separated the two germline ends. Per germline, CDR1 KGHSY and CDR2 FQNENV. CDR3 length equals 16 residues. The CDR3: CASSQYGGKLNTEAFF. CDR3 nucleotide sequence: TGTGCCAGCAGCCAATACGGCGGAAAGCTGAACACTGAAGCTTTCTTT.

The J gene is TRBJ2-5, the V gene TRBV15, with D possibly matching TRBD1 (5 bases). This CDR3 comprises 12 residues. Trimming removed 0 bases at V and 13 bases at J, with 12 bases between. Germline CDR1 reads LNHNV; CDR2 reads YYDKDF (reference sequence). The CDR3 spells CATSRDWGLPYF. The CDR3 nucleotides are TGTGCCACCAGCAGAGATTGGGGCCTCCCGTACTTC.

The rearrangement joins TRBV20-1 to TRBJ1-2; TRBD1 matches 9 bases. Germline CDR1 reads DFQATT; CDR2 reads SNEGSKA (reference sequence). J was trimmed by 5 bases and V by 5 bases; bases with no gene match: 12. CDR3 length equals 15 residues. CDR3 coding DNA: TGCAGTGCTGGATCACAGGGGGCGAAGGAATATGGCTACACCTTC. Translating it yields CSAGSQGAKEYGYTF.

On this clonotype itself: An end of the junction differs from the germline gene, which may be a read error. V and J are TRBV7-2 and TRBJ2-3; 7 nucleotides agree with TRBD1. CDR3 length: 12 amino acids. Germline V gene sequence: CDR1 SGHTA, CDR2 FQGNSA. CDR3 in DNA: TGTGCCAGCAGCCCTTCCTCGACAGGGACGGTGTTT. Encoded protein: CASSPSSTGTVF.

The CDR3 DNA reads TGCAGTGCCCATAGCGGAGGGACAGATACGCAGTATTTT. Encoded protein: CSAHSGGTDTQYF. The chain carries TRBV20-1 and TRBJ2-3; a weak D match, TRBD2 (6 bases). Looked up from germline, CDR1 is DFQATT and CDR2 is SNEGSKA (reference sequence). This CDR3 spans 13 amino acids. With 6 bases removed from V and 3 bases from J, the gap between germline ends came to 13 bases.

The J gene is TRBJ1-6, the V gene TRBV6-1; D call uncertain. This CDR3 is built from 13 residues. Germline V gene lookup returns CDR1 MNHNS and CDR2 SASEGT. V lost 6 bases to trimming and J lost 9 bases, with 12 bases between them. CDR3 sequence (DNA): TGTGCCAGCAGCTCTGAAAGGACTTCACCCCTCCACTTT. Translation gives CASSSERTSPLHF.

The chain carries TRBV15 and TRBJ2-2; weak D call: TRBD1 (6 bases). The CDR3 is 15 residues long. The germline V gene encodes CDR1 LNHNV and CDR2 YYDKDF (reference sequence). Trimming shortened V by 0 bases and J by 1 base, and 6 bases separated the two germline ends. In DNA, the CDR3 is TGTGCCACCAGCAGAGACAGGGGGAACACCGGGGAGCTGTTTTTT. It is translated as CATSRDRGNTGELFF. Combining the CDR3 with reference TRBV15 and TRBJ2-2 gives the whole variable domain DAMVIQNPRYQVTQFGKPVTLSCSQTLNHNVMYWYQQKSSQAPKLLFHYYDKDFNNEADTPDNFQSRRPNTSFCFLDIRSPGLGDTAMYLCATSRDRGNTGELFFGEGSRLTVL.

This chain links TRBV29-1 with TRBJ1-2; D remains unclear. The CDR3 totals 12 residues. V shed 2 bases and J shed 6 bases, with 10 bases lying between them. Germline CDR1 and CDR2: SQVTM and ANQGSEA. The CDR3 DNA sequence: TGCAGCGTTGAAACGACCGGCCATGGCTACACCTTC. Its protein is CSVETTGHGYTF.

This clonotype appeared a few times. The chain links TRBV20-1 to TRBJ2-5, with a tentative D call TRBD1 (5 bases). CDR3 length equals 14 residues. Trimming shortened V by 2 bases and J by 4 bases, and 14 bases separated the two germline ends. Germline-derived CDR1 and CDR2 are DFQATT and SNEGSKA (reference sequence). CDR3 sequence (DNA): TGCAGTGCTAGAAACTGGGGCGAGTTAGAGACCCAGTACTTC. Translating it yields CSARNWGELETQYF.

The CDR3 is CASSTGAGRPQETQYF. The CDR3 nucleotides read TGCGCCAGCAGCACTGGTGCGGGCCGACCCCAAGAGACCCAGTACTTC. The chain links TRBV5-1 to TRBJ2-5; D is perhaps TRBD2 (5 bases). CDR1 SGHRS and CDR2 YFSETQ come from the germline V gene. CDR3 length equals 16 residues. V dropped 4 bases and J dropped 1 base, with 17 bases sitting between them.

In this sample, this clonotype turned up once. V is TRBV20-1 and J is TRBJ2-5; 7 bases agree with TRBD1. The DNA matches TRBJ2-7 better at its end, which makes the J call doubtful. CDR3 length: 13 residues. Germline CDR1 reads DFQATT; CDR2 reads SNEGSKA (reference sequence). The CDR3 DNA reads TGCAGTGCTACCCCGGACAGGCGCGACGAGCAGTACTTC. It yields the protein CSATPDRRDEQYF.

This clonotype has only a few counts. A much bigger clone sits one base away, suggesting this may be a read error. The chain uses TRBV29-1 and TRBJ2-3; D possibly matches TRBD1 or TRBD2 (6 bases each). The CDR3 covers 13 residues. Germline values: CDR1 SQVTM, CDR2 ANQGSEA. DNA for the CDR3: TGCAGCGTCGGGACAACTAGCACAGATGCGCAGTATTTT. This translates into CSVGTTSTDAQYF.

This rearrangement joins TRBV27 to TRBJ2-1, with TRBD2 matching over 11 bases. The length of the CDR3 is 13 residues. Per the germline V gene, CDR1 is MNHEY and CDR2 is SMNVEV (reference sequence). V trimming: 5 bases; J trimming: 9 bases; junction bases outside the gene matches: 3. The CDR3 loop reads CASSATSGSEQFF. CDR3 coding DNA: TGTGCCAGCAGTGCAACTAGCGGGAGTGAGCAGTTCTTC.